Each of the 14 T cell receptor beta chains below was sequenced from the same sample in a study of T cell repertoires in aging, cancer and after chemotherapy. Multiplex touch-down PCR with TRB-A/B primers amplified rearranged V-D-J TRB sequences. TCRdb fed the multiplex PCR reads into MiXCR, producing one record per CDR3 protein. This sample carries about 6,800 distinct CDR3 sequences, roughly 31% of them seen once, and the ten largest clones take roughly three quarters. TCR beta rearrangements were amplified from peripheral blood genomic DNA. Sequences were obtained from blood. The origin of the receptors is a human donor with a blood cancer. The donor label of this sample is uncertain.

The chain couples TRBV13 to TRBJ1-1, with 8 nucleotides matching TRBD1. Germline loops: CDR1 PRHDT, CDR2 FYEKMQ (reference sequence). The V segment lost 7 bases and the J segment 0 bases; nucleotides outside the gene matches: 4. The CDR3 runs to 14 residues. CDR3 loop: CASIDRGMNTEAFF. CDR3 DNA sequence: TGTGCCAGCATCGACAGGGGTATGAACACTGAAGCTTTCTTT.

The rearrangement links TRBV5-1 to TRBJ2-6, with D maybe TRBD2 (6 bases). The CDR3 has 16 amino acids. Germline V lookup: CDR1 SGHRS, CDR2 YFSETQ. Between the trimmed V and J ends, which lost 4 bases and 0 bases, there was a span of 11 bases. The CDR3 nucleotides read TGCGCCAGCAGCCGATGGGGGGACTCTGGGGCCAACGTCCTGACTTTC. This gives the protein CASSRWGDSGANVLTF.

This chain joins TRBV12-3 or TRBV12-4 and TRBJ2-2; 14 bases line up with TRBD2. Trimming took 4 bases from V and 6 from J; bases not matched to a gene: 4. The CDR3 covers 16 residues. The CDR3 region has the DNA TGTGCCAGCAGTTCAGGGACTAGCGGGGGAGCCGGGGAGCTGTTTTTT. This encodes CASSSGTSGGAGELFF.

The chain has TRBV19 and TRBJ1-4; 10 bases agree with TRBD1. This CDR3 comprises 18 residues. Germline assignment: CDR1 LNHDA and CDR2 SQIVND (reference sequence). V was clipped by 5 bases and J by 2 bases; unmatched bases: 11. The CDR3 here is CASSRPRQGASTNEKLFF. The CDR3 coding sequence is TGTGCCAGTAGTCGGCCCCGACAGGGGGCGTCTACTAATGAAAAACTGTTTTTT.

The V gene is TRBV20-1, the J gene TRBJ1-1, with no clear D. Trimming cost V 3 bases and J 4 bases, with 6 bases left between them. The V gene's germline CDR1 is DFQATT and CDR2 SNEGSKA (reference sequence). The CDR3 is 11 residues long. The chain's CDR3 is CSARLGTEAFF. The DNA of the CDR3 is TGCAGTGCTAGGTTGGGCACTGAAGCTTTCTTT.

This clonotype showed up many times. The genes are TRBV27 and TRBJ2-1; no firm D call. Germline CDR1 reads MNHEY; CDR2 reads SMNVEV (reference sequence). The CDR3 is 16 amino acids. V was clipped by 3 bases and J by 2 bases, with 14 bases between them. In DNA form, the CDR3 reads TGTGCCAGCAGTTTGACCCCACGGCGGACCTACAATGAGCAGTTCTTC. Its protein is CASSLTPRRTYNEQFF.

The genes are TRBV6-2 or TRBV6-3 and TRBJ2-1, with D perhaps assigned TRBD1 or TRBD2 (6 bases each). Germline V gene data show CDR1 as MNHEY and CDR2 as SVGEGT. This CDR3 has 15 amino acids. With 5 bases removed from V and 4 bases from J, the gap between germline ends came to 15 bases. The CDR3 DNA sequence: TGTGCCAGCAGTGAAACCCGGGGGCTTTACAATGAGCAGTTCTTC. This codes for CASSETRGLYNEQFF.

The V call is TRBV18, the J call TRBJ2-7, with 9 bases lining up with TRBD1. The CDR3 covers 15 residues. Germline values: CDR1 KGHSH, CDR2 LQKENI. J lost 5 bases, V lost 3 bases, and 8 bases had no gene match. The CDR3 DNA reads as TGTGCCAGCTCACCGGAGGGACAGGGTTTAAACGAGCAGTACTTC. Protein sequence: CASSPEGQGLNEQYF.

This clonotype has more than one count but fewer than ten. The CDR3 loop is CASSPRNKDRSSGNTIYF. In DNA form, the CDR3 reads TGTGCCAGCTCACCTAGAAACAAGGACAGAAGCTCTGGAAACACCATATATTTT. The chain combines TRBV18 with TRBJ1-3; a possible D gene is TRBD1 (6 bases). The CDR3 has 18 amino acids. With 3 bases removed from V and 0 bases from J, the gap between germline ends came to 18 bases. From germline, CDR1 is KGHSH and CDR2 LQKENI. The full variable domain, rest sourced from reference TRBV18 and TRBJ1-3, is NAGVMQNPRHLVRRRGQEARLRCSPMKGHSHVYWYRQLPEEGLKFMVYLQKENIIDESGMPKERFSAEFPKEGPSILRIQQVVRGDSAAYFCASSPRNKDRSSGNTIYFGEGSWLTVV.

The V and J genes are TRBV7-6 and TRBJ1-6; D is unresolved. The CDR3 length is 12 residues. Germline values: CDR1 SGHVS, CDR2 FNYEAQ. V lost 5 bases and J lost 8, with 7 bases in between. As DNA, the CDR3 is TGTGCCAGCAGCCTCCGAGATTCACCCCTCCACTTT. It is translated as CASSLRDSPLHF.

In this sample, this clonotype turned up a few times. The rearrangement joins TRBV20-1 to TRBJ2-3, with D unresolved. The ends were cut back, 6 bases at V and 0 bases at J, with 7 bases in the middle. The V gene's germline CDR1 is DFQATT and CDR2 SNEGSKA (reference sequence). This CDR3 has 12 residues. The CDR3 region is CSAYSSTDTQYF. CDR3 nucleotide sequence: TGCAGTGCCTACTCTAGCACAGATACGCAGTATTTT.

This clonotype appeared a few times. The rearrangement uses TRBV7-9 and TRBJ2-3; TRBD2 is a possible D gene (6 bases). CDR3 size: 14 residues. CDR1 is SEHNR, CDR2 FQNEAQ, per germline (reference sequence). V lost 4 bases to trimming and J lost 5 bases, with 13 bases between them. For the CDR3, the DNA is TGTGCCAGCAGCTCCCGAAGGGAGGTAGATACGCAGTATTTT. Translation gives CASSSRREVDTQYF.

The chain couples TRBV5-1 to TRBJ2-1; D call uncertain. The germline V gene encodes CDR1 SGHRS and CDR2 YFSETQ. CDR3 length equals 14 residues. The germline V and J ends were trimmed by 3 bases and 0 bases, with 7 bases remaining between them. The CDR3 loop reads CASSSQSSYNEQFF. The CDR3 region has the DNA TGCGCCAGCAGCTCACAGAGCTCCTACAATGAGCAGTTCTTC.

V is TRBV20-1 and J is TRBJ2-7; the D gene is possibly TRBD2 (5 bases). CDR3 length: 12 residues. V was cut by 3 bases and J by 7 bases, with 13 bases left in between. Germline V gene lookup returns CDR1 DFQATT and CDR2 SNEGSKA (reference sequence). The CDR3 is CSARSGPGEQYF. The CDR3 coding sequence is TGCAGTGCTAGGTCCGGGCCGGGGGAGCAGTACTTC.